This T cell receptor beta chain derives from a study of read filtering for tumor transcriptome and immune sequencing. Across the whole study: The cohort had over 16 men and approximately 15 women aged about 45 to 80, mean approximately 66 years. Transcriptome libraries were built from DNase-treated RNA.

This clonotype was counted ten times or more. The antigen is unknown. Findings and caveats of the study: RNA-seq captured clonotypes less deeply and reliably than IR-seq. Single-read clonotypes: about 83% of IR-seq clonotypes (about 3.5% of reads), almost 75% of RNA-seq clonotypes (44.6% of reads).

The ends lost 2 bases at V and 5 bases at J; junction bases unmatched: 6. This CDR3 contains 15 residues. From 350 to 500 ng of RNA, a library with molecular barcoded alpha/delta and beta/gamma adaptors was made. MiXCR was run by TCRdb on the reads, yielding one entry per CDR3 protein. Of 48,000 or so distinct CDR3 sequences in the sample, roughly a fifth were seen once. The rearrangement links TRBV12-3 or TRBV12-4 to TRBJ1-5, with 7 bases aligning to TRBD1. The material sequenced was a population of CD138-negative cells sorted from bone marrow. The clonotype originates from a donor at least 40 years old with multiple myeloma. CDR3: CASSLWDSEDQPQHF. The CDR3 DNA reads TGTGCCAGCAGTTTATGGGACAGCGAAGATCAGCCCCAGCATTTT.